This T cell receptor (beta chain) was found in a study of CD8+CD57+ T cells in acquired aplastic anemia. The overall study: The mean DNA yield obtained from sorted CD4+ and CD8+ cells came to approximately 3.2 ug.

Notes on the study in general: Any difference that existed in CD8+ Simpson's diversity between patients and controls was not significant. The same twenty-nine CD8+ CDR3 sequences occurred in patients and in controls.

CDR3 length: 13 amino acids. Germline CDR1 and CDR2: SGHTA and FQGNSA. Between the trimmed V and J ends, which lost 4 bases and 7 bases, there was a span of 14 bases. Using genomic DNA as the template, TCR beta VDJ and CDR3 profiling was carried out. From the reads, TCRdb called clonotypes with MiXCR, one entry per CDR3 protein. There are tens of thousands of distinct CDR3 sequences in the sample; roughly 50% occur only once, and about 9% lies in the top ten. With respect to this clonotype: No antigen is known for it.

The source is a human donor in good health, serving as a control. Sequenced: sorted CD4+, CD8+, or CD8+CD57+ T cells (not recorded which) from PBMCs. The chain uses TRBV7-2 and TRBJ2-7; no reliable D call. The chain's CDR3 is CASSSVSGWEQYF. The DNA of the CDR3 is TGTGCCAGCAGCTCCGTCAGTGGGTGGGAGCAGTACTTC.